This T cell receptor beta chain was found in a study of identical twins. Points on this clonotype: At one end the junction does not follow the germline gene, possibly because of a read error.

In TCRdb, the 5' RACE reads were re-called with MiXCR into one record per CDR3 protein. The table records 1.5 million to 2 million distinct CDR3 sequences, less than 40% of them present only once. The germline V gene encodes CDR1 MGHRA and CDR2 YSYEKL. The length of the CDR3 is 17 residues. The chain couples TRBV4-1 to TRBJ2-2; 11 positions agree with TRBD2. The clonotype originates from a newborn girl in good health. Sequencing was performed on cord blood. CDR3 sequence reads: CASRGLAAIWNAGELFF. CDR3 nucleotide sequence: TGCGCCAGCAGGGGACTAGCGGCGATCTGGAACGCCGGGGAGCTGTTTTTT.